This TCR beta chain emerged from a study of regulatory T cells in long-lasting Graves disease. Regarding the study as a whole: Peripheral blood was the sole material, not thyroid tissue. Repertoires from persistent disease leaned toward TRBV28, TRBJ1-2 and TRBJ2-5.

Germline-derived CDR1 and CDR2 are DFQATT and SNEGSKA (reference sequence). The V gene lost 3 bases and the J gene lost 2 bases, with 6 bases spanning the gap. The CDR3 is made up of 12 amino acids. Stated time point: newly diagnosed GD, antithyroid drugs for less than 3 months. Scientists built the TCR library using RNA that was extracted from PBMCs. This clonotype was detected ten times or more. As yet, its antigen is unknown. Libraries of TCR beta came from iRepertoire HTBI primers plus Arm-PCR of CDR3 regions. TCRdb itself ran the multiplex PCR reads through MiXCR, one entry per CDR3 protein. The sample carries about 450,000 distinct CDR3 sequences, over 15% recorded once. These data were likewise used in another study, on T cells in Graves' hyperthyroidism and ophthalmopathy. That study adds: The diagnostic basis comprised clinical symptoms, serum thyroxine and TRAb, thyroid ultrasound and orbital computed tomography.

The rearrangement links TRBV20-1 to TRBJ2-3; D possibly uses TRBD1 or TRBD2 (5 bases each). The sequence was collected from a woman in her 30s with Graves disease. The material was peripheral blood mononuclear cells (PBMCs), obtained at new diagnosis, from a patient treated with antithyroid drugs. The CDR3 reads CSARGDTDTQYF. DNA of the CDR3: TGCAGTGCTAGGGGGGACACAGATACGCAGTATTTT.